This is a list of T cell receptor beta chains from one sample in a study of T cell changes during pregnancy in multiple sclerosis. Sequencing was performed with immunoSEQ multiplex PCR; in TCRdb, only in-frame clones are kept and a portion is missing. The sample lists fewer than 55,000 clones; approximately 92% were seen once. The sample was peripheral blood. All receptors derive from a female donor with multiple sclerosis, enrolled in a pregnancy study. Both conserved end residues are part of each CDR3.

TRBV6-1,CASSELPTGRDNYGYTF
TRBV4-1,CASSHGGRVGGQETQYF
TRBV4-1,CASSQAGSGNTIYF
TRBV28,CASIGSSSYNEQFF
TRBV7-2,CASFGLAGGPPDTQYF
TRBV27,CASSLSRYEQYF
TRBV6-1,CASSEAAGLNEQFF
TRBV6-1,CASSVGEGYGTEAFF
TRBV11-2,CASSYSSEAVNTEAFF
TRBV5-6,CASSLVRLAENNEQFF
TRBV6-1,CASSESEGQGNEKLFF
TRBV7-3,CASSSTREGTGNEQFF
TRBV19,CASSYSFQPQHF
TRBV30,CACQRQTPEAFF
TRBV15,CATSRGWTGVYQPQHF
TRBV18,CASSPQGQTQETQYF
TRBV2,CASSEGLYNEQFF
TRBV11-1,CASSWQGVPDGYTF
TRBV2,CASSEPVAGAETQYF
TRBV30,CAWKRPRTGEVGAFF
TRBV2,CATTGGRGDTGELFF
TRBV28,CASSSASGNEETQYF
TRBV6-5,CASMAKGVDSPLHF
TRBV6-1,CASRVSGRTTGELFF
TRBV4-1,CASSQPTARFVYEQFF
TRBV5-1,CASSWSGRALNEQFF
TRBV19,CASSLSGNTEAFF
TRBV2,CASKGTNTYNEQFF
TRBV11-2,CASTLTSGRDGGELFF
TRBV9,CASSPGTGDTQYF
TRBV10-2,CASSESEDWAWGETQYF
TRBV6-1,CASRARETQYF
TRBV10-1,CASSESAGGGSEQYF
TRBV5-4,CASSLTQGAGTDTQYF
TRBV28,CASSILAGEQFF
TRBV11-3,CASSLAYLGGYTF
TRBV16,CASSQSLIGGPLDTEAFF
TRBV6-6,CASSYPGGKQTQHF
TRBV6-4,CASSERETDTQYF
TRBV30,CAWAGQINTEAFF
TRBV30,CAWSRGFEAFF
TRBV7-9,CAWGRGNEKLFF